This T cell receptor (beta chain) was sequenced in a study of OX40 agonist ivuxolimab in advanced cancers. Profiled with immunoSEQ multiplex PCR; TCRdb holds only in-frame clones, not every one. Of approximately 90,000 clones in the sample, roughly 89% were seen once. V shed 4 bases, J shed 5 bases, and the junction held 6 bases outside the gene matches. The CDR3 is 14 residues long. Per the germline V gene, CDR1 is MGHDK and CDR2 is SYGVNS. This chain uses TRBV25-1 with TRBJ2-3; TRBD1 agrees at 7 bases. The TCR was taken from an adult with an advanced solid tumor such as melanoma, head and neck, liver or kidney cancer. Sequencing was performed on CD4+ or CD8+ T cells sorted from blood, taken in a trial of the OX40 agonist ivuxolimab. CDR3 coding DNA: TGTGCCAGCAGTGGCCGGACAGGTCGAGATACGCAGTATTTT. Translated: CASSGRTGRDTQYF.